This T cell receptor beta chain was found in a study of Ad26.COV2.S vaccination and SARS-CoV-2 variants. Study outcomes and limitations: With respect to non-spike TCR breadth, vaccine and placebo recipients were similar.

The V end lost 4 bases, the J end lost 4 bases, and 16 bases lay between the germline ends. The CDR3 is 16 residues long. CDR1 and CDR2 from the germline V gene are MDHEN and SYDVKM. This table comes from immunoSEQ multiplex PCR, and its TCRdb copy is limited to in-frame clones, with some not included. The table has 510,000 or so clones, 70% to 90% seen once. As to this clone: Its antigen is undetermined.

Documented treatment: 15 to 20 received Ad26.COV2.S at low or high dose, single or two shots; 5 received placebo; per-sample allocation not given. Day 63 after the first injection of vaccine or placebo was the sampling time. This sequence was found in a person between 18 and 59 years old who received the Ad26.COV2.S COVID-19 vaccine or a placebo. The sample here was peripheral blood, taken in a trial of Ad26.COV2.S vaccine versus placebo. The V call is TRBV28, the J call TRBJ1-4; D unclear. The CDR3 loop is CASSSPLDGVNEKLFF. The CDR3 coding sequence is TGTGCCAGCAGTTCACCCTTGGACGGAGTTAATGAAAAACTGTTTTTT.